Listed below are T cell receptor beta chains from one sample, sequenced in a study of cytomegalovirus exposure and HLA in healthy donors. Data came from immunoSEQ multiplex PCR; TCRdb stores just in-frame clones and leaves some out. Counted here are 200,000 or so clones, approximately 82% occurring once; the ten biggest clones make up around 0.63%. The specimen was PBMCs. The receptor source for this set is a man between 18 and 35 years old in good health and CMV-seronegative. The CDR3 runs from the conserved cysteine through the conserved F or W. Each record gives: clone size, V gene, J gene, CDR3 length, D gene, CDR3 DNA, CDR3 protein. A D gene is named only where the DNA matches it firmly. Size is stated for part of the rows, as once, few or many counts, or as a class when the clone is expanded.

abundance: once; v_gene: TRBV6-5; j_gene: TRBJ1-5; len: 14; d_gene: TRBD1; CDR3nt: TGTGCCAGCAGTCGACAGGGTGGAAATCAGCCCCAGCATTTT; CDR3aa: CASSRQGGNQPQHF
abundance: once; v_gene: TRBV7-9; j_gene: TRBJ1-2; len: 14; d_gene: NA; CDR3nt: TGTGCCAGCAGCTGGCGGCCGATCACGGATGGCTACACCTTC; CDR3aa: CASSWRPITDGYTF
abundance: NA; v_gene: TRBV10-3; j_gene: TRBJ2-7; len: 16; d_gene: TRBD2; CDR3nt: TGTGCCATCAGTCCACGGGGGGGGGTTATCACCTACGAGCAGTACTTC; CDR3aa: CAISPRGGVITYEQYF
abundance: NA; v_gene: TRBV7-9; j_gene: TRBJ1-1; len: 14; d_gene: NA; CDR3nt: TGTGCCAGCAGCATATCGACACCTAACACTGAAGCTTTCTTT; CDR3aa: CASSISTPNTEAFF
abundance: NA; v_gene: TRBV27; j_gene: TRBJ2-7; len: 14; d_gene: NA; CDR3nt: TGTGCCAGCAGTTTATTGGGCCAGCCCTACGAGCAGTACTTC; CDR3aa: CASSLLGQPYEQYF
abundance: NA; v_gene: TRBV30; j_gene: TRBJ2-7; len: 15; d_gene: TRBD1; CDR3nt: TGTGCCTGGAGTTCGCCCGACAGGGCAACCTACGAGCAGTACTTC; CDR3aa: CAWSSPDRATYEQYF
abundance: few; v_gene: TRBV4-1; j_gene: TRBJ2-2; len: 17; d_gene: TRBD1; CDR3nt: TGCGCCAGCAGCCGCTTCCCGGGACAGTATAACACCGGGGAGCTGTTTTTT; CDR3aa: CASSRFPGQYNTGELFF
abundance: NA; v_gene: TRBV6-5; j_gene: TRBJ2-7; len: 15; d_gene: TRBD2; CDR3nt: TGTGCCAGCAGGTCCTCAGGTACGGGGGGAGAAGAGCAGTACTTC; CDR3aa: CASRSSGTGGEEQYF
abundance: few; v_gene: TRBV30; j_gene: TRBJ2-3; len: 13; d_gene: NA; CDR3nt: TGTGCCTGGAGTTTATCACAAACAGATACGCAGTATTTT; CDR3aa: CAWSLSQTDTQYF
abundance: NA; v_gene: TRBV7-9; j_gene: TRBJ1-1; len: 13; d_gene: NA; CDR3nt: TGTGCCAGCAGCCGCGAGGGTGGCACTGAAGCTTTCTTT; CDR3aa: CASSREGGTEAFF
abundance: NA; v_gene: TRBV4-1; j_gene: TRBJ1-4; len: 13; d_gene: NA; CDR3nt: TGCGCCAGCAGCCAATGGCGGGGGGAAAAACTGTTTTTT; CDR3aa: CASSQWRGEKLFF
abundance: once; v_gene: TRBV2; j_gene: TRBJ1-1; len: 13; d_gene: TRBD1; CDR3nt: TGTGCCAGCAGTGGACAGGGTTTCACTGAAGCTTTCTTT; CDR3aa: CASSGQGFTEAFF
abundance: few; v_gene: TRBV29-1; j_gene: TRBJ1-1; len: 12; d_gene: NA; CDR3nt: TGCAGCGCGTCATCAGGGAACACTGAAGCTTTCTTT; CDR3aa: CSASSGNTEAFF
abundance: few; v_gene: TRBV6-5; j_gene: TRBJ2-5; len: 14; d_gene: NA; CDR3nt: TGTGCCAGCAGACTGGACTACAACCAAGAGACCCAGTACTTC; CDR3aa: CASRLDYNQETQYF
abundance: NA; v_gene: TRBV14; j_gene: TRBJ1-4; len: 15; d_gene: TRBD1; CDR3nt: TGTGCCAGCAGTGCGTTCAGGGGGACTAATGAAAAACTGTTTTTT; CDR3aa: CASSAFRGTNEKLFF
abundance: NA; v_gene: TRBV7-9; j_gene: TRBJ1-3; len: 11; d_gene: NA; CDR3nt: TGTGCCAGCAGCACCCAGTACACCATATATTTT; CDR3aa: CASSTQYTIYF
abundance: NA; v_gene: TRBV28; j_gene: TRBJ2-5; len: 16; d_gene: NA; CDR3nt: TGTGCCAGCAGTTCCCTATCGATTATCCGTCCAGAGACCCAGTACTTC; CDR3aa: CASSSLSIIRPETQYF
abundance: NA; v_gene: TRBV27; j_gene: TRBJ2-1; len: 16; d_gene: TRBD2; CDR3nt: TGTGCCAGCAGTTGGTCTGAGACTAGCGGGAGAAATGAGCAGTTCTTC; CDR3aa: CASSWSETSGRNEQFF
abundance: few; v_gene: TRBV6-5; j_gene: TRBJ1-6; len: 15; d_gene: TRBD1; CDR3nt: TGTGCCAGCAGCTACTTACAGGGGCGGAATTCACCCCTCCACTTT; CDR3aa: CASSYLQGRNSPLHF
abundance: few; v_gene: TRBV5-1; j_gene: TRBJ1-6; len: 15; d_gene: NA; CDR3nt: TGCGCCAGCAGCTCGCAATCTAACGGGAATTCACCCCTCCACTTT; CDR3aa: CASSSQSNGNSPLHF
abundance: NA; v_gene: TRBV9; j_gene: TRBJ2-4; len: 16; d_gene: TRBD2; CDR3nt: TGTGCCAGCAGCGTAGCTACTGGGCGGGAGGGAGACATTCAGTACTTC; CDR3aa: CASSVATGREGDIQYF
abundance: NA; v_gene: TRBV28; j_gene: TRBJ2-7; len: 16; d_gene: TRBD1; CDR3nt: TGTGCCAGCAGCTCACCCGCGGGGACAGGGGCCTACGAGCAGTACTTC; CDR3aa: CASSSPAGTGAYEQYF
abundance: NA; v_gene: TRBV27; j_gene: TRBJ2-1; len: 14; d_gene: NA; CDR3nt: TGTGCCAGCAGTCTCGCGTGGACGGGGAATGAGCAGTTCTTC; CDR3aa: CASSLAWTGNEQFF
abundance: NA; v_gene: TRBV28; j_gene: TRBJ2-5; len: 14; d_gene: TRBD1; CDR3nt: TGTGCCAGCAGGGCAGGGGGTAGTGGCGAGACCCAGTACTTC; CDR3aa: CASRAGGSGETQYF
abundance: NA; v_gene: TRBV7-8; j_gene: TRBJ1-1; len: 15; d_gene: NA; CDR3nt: TGTGCCAGCAGCTGGTTGGTCGAGCCCAACACTGAAGCTTTCTTT; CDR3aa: CASSWLVEPNTEAFF
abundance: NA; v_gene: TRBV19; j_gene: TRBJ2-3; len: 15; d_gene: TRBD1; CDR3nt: TGTGCCAGTAGTCCCCAGACAGGGAGCACAGATACGCAGTATTTT; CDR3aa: CASSPQTGSTDTQYF
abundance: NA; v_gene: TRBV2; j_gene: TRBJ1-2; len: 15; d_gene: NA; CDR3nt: TGTGCCAGCAGTCCTACCGGCGGGGGGCTGGGTGGCTACACCTTC; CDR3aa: CASSPTGGGLGGYTF
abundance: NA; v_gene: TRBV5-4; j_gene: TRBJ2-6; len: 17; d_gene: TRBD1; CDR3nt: TGTGCCAGCAGCCTCCGGACAGGGGCTGCTGGGGCCAACGTCCTGACTTTC; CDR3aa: CASSLRTGAAGANVLTF
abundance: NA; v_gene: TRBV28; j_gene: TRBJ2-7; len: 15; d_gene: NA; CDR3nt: TGTGCCAGCAGTTTAGGGGACACCCCTTCCTACGAGCAGTACTTC; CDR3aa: CASSLGDTPSYEQYF
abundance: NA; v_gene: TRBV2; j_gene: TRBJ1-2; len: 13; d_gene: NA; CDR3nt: TGTGCCAGCAGTGAAGCGCTTCGTAGCGGCTACACCTTC; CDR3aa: CASSEALRSGYTF
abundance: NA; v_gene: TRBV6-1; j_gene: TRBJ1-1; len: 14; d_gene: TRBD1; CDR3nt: TGTGCCAGCACGACAGGGGTGACATCATCTGAAGCTTTCTTT; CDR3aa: CASTTGVTSSEAFF
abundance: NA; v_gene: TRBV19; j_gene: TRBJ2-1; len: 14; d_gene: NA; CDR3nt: TGTGCCAGTAGTCCTTGGACTCATTACAATGAGCAGTTCTTC; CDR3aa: CASSPWTHYNEQFF
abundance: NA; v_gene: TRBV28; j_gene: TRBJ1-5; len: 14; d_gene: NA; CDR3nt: TGTGCCAGCAGCCCGGACAGCCTAAATCAGCCCCAGCATTTT; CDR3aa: CASSPDSLNQPQHF
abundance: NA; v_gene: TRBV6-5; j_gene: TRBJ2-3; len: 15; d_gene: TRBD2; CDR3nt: TGTGCCAGCAGAGGACTAGCGGGAGGGCCTAGTACGCAGTATTTT; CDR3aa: CASRGLAGGPSTQYF
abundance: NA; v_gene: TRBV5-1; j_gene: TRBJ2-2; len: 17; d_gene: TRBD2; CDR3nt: TGCGCCAGCAGCTCTCAAACTCTAGCGGGAGTCACCGGGGAGCTGTTTTTT; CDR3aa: CASSSQTLAGVTGELFF
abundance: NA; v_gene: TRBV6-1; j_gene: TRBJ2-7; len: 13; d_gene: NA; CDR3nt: TGTGCCAGCAGACCAGGGGAGCACTACGAGCAGTACTTC; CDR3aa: CASRPGEHYEQYF
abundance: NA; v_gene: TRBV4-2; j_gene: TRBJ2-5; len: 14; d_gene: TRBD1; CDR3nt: TGTGCCAGCAGTCCCGGACAGGGGGAAGAGACCCAGTACTTC; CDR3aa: CASSPGQGEETQYF
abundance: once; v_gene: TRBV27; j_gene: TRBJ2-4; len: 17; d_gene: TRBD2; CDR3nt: TGTGCCAGCAGTCCCCGTGGGGGAGGGTGGACCAAAAACATTCAGTACTTC; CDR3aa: CASSPRGGGWTKNIQYF
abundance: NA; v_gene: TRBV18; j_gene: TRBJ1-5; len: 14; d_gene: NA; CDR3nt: TGTGCCAGCTCACCCACAGACATGAATCAGCCCCAGCATTTT; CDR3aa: CASSPTDMNQPQHF
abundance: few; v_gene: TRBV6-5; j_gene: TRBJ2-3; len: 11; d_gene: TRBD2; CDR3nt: TGTGCCAGCAGGGGGGGAGGGACGCAGTATTTT; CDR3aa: CASRGGGTQYF
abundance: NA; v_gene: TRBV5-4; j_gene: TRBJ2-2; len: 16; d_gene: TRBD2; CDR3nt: TGTGCCAGCAGCCCCGGACTAGCGGGAACCACCGGGGAGCTGTTTTTT; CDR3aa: CASSPGLAGTTGELFF
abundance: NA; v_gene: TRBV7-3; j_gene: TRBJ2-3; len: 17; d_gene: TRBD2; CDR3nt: TGTGCCAGCAGCTTGGGAGGGGTAGCGGGAGTCTCGGATACGCAGTATTTT; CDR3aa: CASSLGGVAGVSDTQYF
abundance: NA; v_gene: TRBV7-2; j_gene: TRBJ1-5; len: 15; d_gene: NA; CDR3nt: TGTGCCAGCAGCTGGGGGGTGGCGGACAATCAGCCCCAGCATTTT; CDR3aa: CASSWGVADNQPQHF
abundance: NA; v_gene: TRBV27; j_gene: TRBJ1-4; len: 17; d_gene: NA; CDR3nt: TGTGCCAGCAGTTTAGGCAGGGGCGTTACCCCTAATGAAAAACTGTTTTTT; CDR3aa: CASSLGRGVTPNEKLFF
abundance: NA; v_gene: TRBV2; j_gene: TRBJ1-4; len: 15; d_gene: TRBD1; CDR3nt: TGTGCCAGCAGTGATGAGGCTCCGGGACAGGGTAAACTGTTTTTT; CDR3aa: CASSDEAPGQGKLFF